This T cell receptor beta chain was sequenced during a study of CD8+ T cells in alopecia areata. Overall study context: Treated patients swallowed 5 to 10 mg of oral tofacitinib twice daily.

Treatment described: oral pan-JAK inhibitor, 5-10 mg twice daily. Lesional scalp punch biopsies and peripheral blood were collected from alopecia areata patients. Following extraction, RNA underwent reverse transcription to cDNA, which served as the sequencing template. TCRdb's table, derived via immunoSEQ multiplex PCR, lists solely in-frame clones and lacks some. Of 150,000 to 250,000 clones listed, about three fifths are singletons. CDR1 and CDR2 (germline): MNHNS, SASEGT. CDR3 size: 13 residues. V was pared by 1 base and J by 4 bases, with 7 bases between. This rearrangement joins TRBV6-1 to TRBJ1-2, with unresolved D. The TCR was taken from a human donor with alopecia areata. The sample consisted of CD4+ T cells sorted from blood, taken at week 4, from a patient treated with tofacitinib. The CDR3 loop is CASSEEGLYGYTF. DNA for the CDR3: TGTGCCAGCAGTGAAGAGGGTCTCTATGGCTACACCTTC.